Below, 3 T cell receptor beta chains from the same sample are listed, as sequenced in a study of T-cell reconstitution after alpha-beta-depleted transplantation in children. Library preparation (for TCRbeta) was performed with unique molecular identifiers. TCRdb used MiXCR to reprocess the PCR reads, holding one entry per CDR3 protein. Of some 300,000 distinct CDR3 sequences in the sample, 10% were seen once. The material sequenced was PBMCs, taken before TCRalphabeta/CD19-depleted stem cell transplant. The source is a boy under three years old with acute myeloid leukemia, due to receive a stem cell transplant.

This clonotype was observed many times. The chain uses TRBV28 and TRBJ2-5; TRBD2 matches at 9 bases. After removal of 1 base from V and 1 base from J, the junction contained 4 bases not matched to a gene. The CDR3 loop spans 16 amino acids. The germline V gene encodes CDR1 MDHEN and CDR2 SYDVKM. The CDR3 here is CASSLSLAGAQETQYF. The CDR3 nucleotides are TGTGCCAGCAGTTTATCATTAGCGGGGGCCCAAGAGACCCAGTACTTC.

Many counts were recorded for this clonotype. V is TRBV5-1 and J is TRBJ1-6; 7 bases line up with TRBD1. V dropped 4 bases and J dropped 8; count of bases not matched to a gene: 0. The CDR3 contains 12 residues. Germline-derived CDR1 and CDR2 are SGHRS and YFSETQ. CDR3 sequence (DNA): TGCGCCAGCAGCGACAGGGATTCACCCCTCCACTTT. Protein product: CASSDRDSPLHF.

The table lists this clonotype with many counts. The chain has TRBV4-3 and TRBJ2-3; 8 bases align to TRBD1. CDR3 length equals 15 residues. Germline assignment: CDR1 LGHNA and CDR2 YSLEER. The V gene end was trimmed by 1 base and the J gene end by 4 bases; junction bases not matched to a gene: 4. The CDR3 nucleotides read TGCGCCAGCAGCCAAGGGCAGGGGGCTGCAGATACGCAGTATTTT. Encoded protein: CASSQGQGAADTQYF.